A selection of T cell receptor beta chains follows, all from one sample in a study of beta chain features in type 1 diabetes. Measured with immunoSEQ multiplex PCR; TCRdb has only the in-frame clones, and not every one. The table has around 170,000 clones, 9% to 10% seen once. Sample: central memory CD4+ T cells from blood. All receptors come from a woman in her twenties or thirties with type 1 diabetes. CDR3s include the opening cysteine and the closing phenylalanine or tryptophan.

J gene	V gene	CDR3 protein
TRBJ2-1	TRBV2	CASRLAVLNEQFF
TRBJ2-1	TRBV27	CASSLTWGSGYYNEQFF
TRBJ2-5	TRBV6-6	CASRDGQGGETQYF
TRBJ1-2	TRBV12-5	CASGLVEGAADYGYTF
TRBJ2-2	TRBV19	CASRGQVTGELFF
TRBJ1-2	TRBV28	CASNQQGTPPYGYTF
TRBJ1-5	TRBV18	CASSKGQGNGQPQHF
TRBJ1-2	TRBV6-5	CASRAATGYYGYTF
TRBJ1-2	TRBV7-9	CASSLALQGGYGYTF
TRBJ2-5	TRBV7-9	CATTRGRASVETQYF
TRBJ2-3	TRBV11-2	CASSFGISSTDTQYF
TRBJ2-1	TRBV7-9	CASSPGGLAGYNEQFF
TRBJ2-2	TRBV6-1	CASEPDRGITGELFF
TRBJ2-1	TRBV5-4	CASSPRSGRRDNEQFF
TRBJ2-5	TRBV5-1	CASSSNTGTAQETQYF
TRBJ2-2	TRBV27	CASSLDLYTGELFF